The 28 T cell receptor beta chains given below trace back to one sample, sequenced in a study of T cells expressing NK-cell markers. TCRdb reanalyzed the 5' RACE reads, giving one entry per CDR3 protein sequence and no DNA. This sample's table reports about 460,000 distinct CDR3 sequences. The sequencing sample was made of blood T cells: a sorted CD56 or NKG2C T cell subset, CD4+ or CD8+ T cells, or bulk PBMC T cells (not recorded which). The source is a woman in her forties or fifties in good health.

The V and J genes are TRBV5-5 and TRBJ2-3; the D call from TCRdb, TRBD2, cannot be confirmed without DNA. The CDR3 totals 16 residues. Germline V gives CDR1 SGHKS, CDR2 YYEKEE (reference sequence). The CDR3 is CASSLSPGGGTDTQYF.

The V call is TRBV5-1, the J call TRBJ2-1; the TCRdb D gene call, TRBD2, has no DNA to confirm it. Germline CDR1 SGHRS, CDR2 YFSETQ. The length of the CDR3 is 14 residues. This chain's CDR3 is CASRIAGLNNEQFF.

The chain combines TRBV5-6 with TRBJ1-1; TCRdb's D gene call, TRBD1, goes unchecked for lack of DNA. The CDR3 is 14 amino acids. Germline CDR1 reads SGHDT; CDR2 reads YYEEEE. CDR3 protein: CASNLAGRYTEAFF.

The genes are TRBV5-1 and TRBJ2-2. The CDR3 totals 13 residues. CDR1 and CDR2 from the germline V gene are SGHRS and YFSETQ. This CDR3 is CASSLSRSGELFF.

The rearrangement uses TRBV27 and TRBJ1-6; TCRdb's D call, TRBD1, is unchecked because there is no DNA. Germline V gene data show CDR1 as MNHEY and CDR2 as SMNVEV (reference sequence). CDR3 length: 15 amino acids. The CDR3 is CASSSTGAYNSPLHF.

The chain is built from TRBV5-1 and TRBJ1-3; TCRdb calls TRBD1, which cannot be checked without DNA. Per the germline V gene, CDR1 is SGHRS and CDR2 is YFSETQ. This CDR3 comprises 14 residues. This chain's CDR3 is CASSAGTARNTIYF.

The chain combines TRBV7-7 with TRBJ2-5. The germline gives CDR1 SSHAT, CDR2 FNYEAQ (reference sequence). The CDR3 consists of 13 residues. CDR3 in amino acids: CASSFEELETQYF.

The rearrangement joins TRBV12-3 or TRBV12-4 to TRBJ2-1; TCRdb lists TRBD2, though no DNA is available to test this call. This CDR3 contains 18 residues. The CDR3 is CASSPPYTSVREYNEQFF.

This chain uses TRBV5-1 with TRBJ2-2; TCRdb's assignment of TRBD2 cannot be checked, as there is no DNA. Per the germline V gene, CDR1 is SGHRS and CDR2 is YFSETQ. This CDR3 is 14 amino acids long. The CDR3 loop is CASSPAVGPGELFF.

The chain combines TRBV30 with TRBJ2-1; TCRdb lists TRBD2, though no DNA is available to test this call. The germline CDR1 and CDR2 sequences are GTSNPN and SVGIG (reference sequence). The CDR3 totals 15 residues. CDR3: CAWSGGGAGVNEQFF.

The CDR3 sequence: CASSLLLALTDTQYF. The J gene is TRBJ2-3, the V gene TRBV12-3 or TRBV12-4. The CDR3 consists of 15 residues.

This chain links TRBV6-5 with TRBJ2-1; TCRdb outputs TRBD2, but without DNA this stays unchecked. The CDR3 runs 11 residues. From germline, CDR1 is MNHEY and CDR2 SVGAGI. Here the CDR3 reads CAGGRGNEQFF.

This chain's CDR3 is CASSLGKRDQETQYF. J is TRBJ2-5 and V is TRBV12-3 or TRBV12-4. The length of the CDR3 is 15 residues.

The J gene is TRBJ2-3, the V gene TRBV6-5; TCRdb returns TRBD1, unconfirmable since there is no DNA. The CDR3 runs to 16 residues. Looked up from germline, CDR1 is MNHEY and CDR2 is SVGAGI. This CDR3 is CARARATGRGDDTQYF.

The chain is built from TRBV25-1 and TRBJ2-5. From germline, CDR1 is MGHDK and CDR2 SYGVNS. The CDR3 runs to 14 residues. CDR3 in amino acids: CASSDFGYQETQYF. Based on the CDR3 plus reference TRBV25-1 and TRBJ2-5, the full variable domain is EADIYQTPRYLVIGTGKKITLECSQTMGHDKMYWYQQDPGMELHLIHYSYGVNSTEKGDLSSESTVSRIRTEHFPLTLESARPSHTSQYLCASSDFGYQETQYFGPGTRLLVL.

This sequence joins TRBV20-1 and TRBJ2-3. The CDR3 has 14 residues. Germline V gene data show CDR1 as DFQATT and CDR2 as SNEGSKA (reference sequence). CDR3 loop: CSARSRRSTDTQYF.

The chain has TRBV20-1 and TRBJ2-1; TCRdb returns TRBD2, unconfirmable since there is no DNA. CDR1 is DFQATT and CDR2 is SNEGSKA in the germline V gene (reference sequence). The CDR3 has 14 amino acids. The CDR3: CSARDPAGYDEQFF.

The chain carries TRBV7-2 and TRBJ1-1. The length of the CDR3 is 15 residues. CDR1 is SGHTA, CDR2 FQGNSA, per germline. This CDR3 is CASSLGPARSTEAFF.

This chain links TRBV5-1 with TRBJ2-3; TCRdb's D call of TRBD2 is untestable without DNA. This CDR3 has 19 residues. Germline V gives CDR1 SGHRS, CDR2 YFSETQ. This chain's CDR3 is CASLYLAGVLAGATDTQYF. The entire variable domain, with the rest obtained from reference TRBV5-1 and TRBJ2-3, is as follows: KAGVTQTPRYLIKTRGQQVTLSCSPISGHRSVSWYQQTPGQGLQFLFEYFSETQRNKGNFPGRFSGRQFSNSRSEMNVSTLELGDSALYLCASLYLAGVLAGATDTQYFGPGTRLTVL.

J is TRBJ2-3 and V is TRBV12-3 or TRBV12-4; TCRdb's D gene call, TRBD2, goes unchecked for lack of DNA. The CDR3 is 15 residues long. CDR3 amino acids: CASSLRQGQRDTQYF.

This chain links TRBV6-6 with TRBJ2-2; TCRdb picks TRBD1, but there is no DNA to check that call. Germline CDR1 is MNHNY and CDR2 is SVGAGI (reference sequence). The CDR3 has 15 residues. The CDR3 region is CASRPPTTRTGELFF.

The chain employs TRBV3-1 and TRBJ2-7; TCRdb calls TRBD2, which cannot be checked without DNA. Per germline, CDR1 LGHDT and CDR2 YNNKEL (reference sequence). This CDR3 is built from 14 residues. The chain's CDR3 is CASSQGKRYYEQYF.

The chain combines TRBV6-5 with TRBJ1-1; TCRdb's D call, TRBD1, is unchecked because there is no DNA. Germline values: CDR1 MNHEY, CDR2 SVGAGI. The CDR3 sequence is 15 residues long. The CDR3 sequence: CASTGAAHANTEAFF.

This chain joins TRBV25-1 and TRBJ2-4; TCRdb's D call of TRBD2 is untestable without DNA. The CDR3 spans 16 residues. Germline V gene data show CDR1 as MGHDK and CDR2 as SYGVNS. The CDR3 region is CASSDLSGTRRGIQYF.

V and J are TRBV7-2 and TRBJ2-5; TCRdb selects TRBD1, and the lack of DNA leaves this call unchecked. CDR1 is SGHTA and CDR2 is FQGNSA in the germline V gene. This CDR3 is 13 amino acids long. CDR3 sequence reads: CASISRGQETQYF.

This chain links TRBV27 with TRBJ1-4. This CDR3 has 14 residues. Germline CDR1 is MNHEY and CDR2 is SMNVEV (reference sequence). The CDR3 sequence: CASSLSLRGEKLFF. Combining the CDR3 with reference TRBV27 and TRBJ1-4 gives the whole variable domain EAQVTQNPRYLITVTGKKLTVTCSQNMNHEYMSWYRQDPGLGLRQIYYSMNVEVTDKGDVPEGYKVSRKEKRNFPLILESPSPNQTSLYFCASSLSLRGEKLFFGSGTQLSVL.

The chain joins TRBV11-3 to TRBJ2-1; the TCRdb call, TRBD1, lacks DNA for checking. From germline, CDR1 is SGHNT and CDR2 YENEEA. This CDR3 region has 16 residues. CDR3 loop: CASSPGTASSYNEQFF.

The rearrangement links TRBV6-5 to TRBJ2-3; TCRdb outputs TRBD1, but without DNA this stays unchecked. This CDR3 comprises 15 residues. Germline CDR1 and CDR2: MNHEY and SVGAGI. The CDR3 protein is CASRETGAETDTQYF.